These T cell receptor beta chains were read from a single sample in a study of T-cell memory formation after mild COVID-19. Each CDR3 protein is one row after TCRdb ran MiXCR on the 5' RACE reads. The data contain hundreds of thousands of distinct CDR3 sequences, approximately 16% of them singletons. Sequencing was performed on PBMCs or a T cell subset sorted from them (not recorded which). Receptors originate from a man between 18 and 29 years old who had mild COVID-19 (a few samples of this study predate the infection). Cell type and time point are not known. The conserved cysteine and the conserved F or W are not part of the CDR3 here. The order of the fields is J gene, clone size, V gene, CDR3 protein. Rows give clone size only sometimes, using once, few, many, or a class for an expanded clone.

>TRBJ2-7|-|TRBV5-5
ASISTGTGGEQY
>TRBJ1-1|few|TRBV28
ASSFDRGWTEAF
>TRBJ1-1|few|TRBV18
ASSPPDRSGTEAF
>TRBJ2-5|-|TRBV11-2
ASSVRRVGQGQETQY
>TRBJ2-2|few|TRBV28
ASSSRDGPTGELF
>TRBJ2-3|many|TRBV5-5
ASSLEWGADTQY
>TRBJ2-7|-|TRBV7-9
ASSLGVREGEQY
>TRBJ2-5|few|TRBV20-1
SARDFRVGETQY
>TRBJ2-3|-|TRBV4-1
ASSQVNGLSADTQY
>TRBJ1-2|few|TRBV29-1
SVSANYGYT
>TRBJ2-2|-|TRBV7-2
ASSFSSGGPNTGELF
>TRBJ2-7|-|TRBV2
ASSEAGGQY
>TRBJ1-4|-|TRBV7-2
ASSAAGEKLF
>TRBJ2-1|few|TRBV5-1
ASSYREYLF
>TRBJ2-3|-|TRBV12-3/TRBV12-4
ASSPPTSGGHTDTQY
>TRBJ2-3|many|TRBV12-3/TRBV12-4
ASSTGGLSTDTQY
>TRBJ1-1|-|TRBV7-9
ASSLLFASNTEAF
>TRBJ1-5|few|TRBV28
ASSLLGRGNGQPQH
>TRBJ2-6|-|TRBV4-3
ASSQQRGSGANVLT
>TRBJ1-1|few|TRBV7-9
ASRGGRQLNTEAF
>TRBJ1-6|-|TRBV5-1
ASSLAGTAENSPLH
>TRBJ1-1|-|TRBV20-1
SARTRGGTEAF
>TRBJ2-1|few|TRBV4-3
ASSQEVPSGFHNEQF
>TRBJ2-3|-|TRBV7-2
ASSSGLAGDTQY
>TRBJ1-2|few|TRBV25-1
ASSERTAGYT
>TRBJ2-2|-|TRBV6-5
ASSYGTGITGELF